Reported below is one TCR beta chain. Its specific antigen is unknown. Per-base quality was not reported, and no clone a single base away is much larger than it. This entry comes from a study of identical twins (dated by TCRdb to 2016 to 2017). About the study as a whole: To test whether fetal clonotypes persist, this study deep-sequenced TCR alpha and beta repertoires from monozygotic twins, from unrelated adults of various ages, and from cord blood. To rule out contamination, the twin experiments were replicated at different times with different library preparation protocols. Summary of the overall study and its limitations: Fewer insertions were carried by abundant cord blood beta clonotypes; a weaker similar trend was observed in young adult naive repertoires, while no such trend was observed in memory repertoires. A weaker excess of twin sharing was found in beta out-of-frame sequences because the signal-to-noise ratio was lowered by fewer shared sequences. In monozygotic twins, out-of-frame TCR alpha sharing was systematically underestimated by recombination models, although the models agreed with sharing between unrelated individuals. Compared with coincidental sharing between unrelated individuals, an excess of low generation-probability sequences was observed among out-of-frame TCR alpha sequences shared between twins. Because the same donors could not be followed over many years, the conclusions depended on cross-sectional statistical analysis. Invariant T cells such as MAIT and iNKT could partly confound zero-insertion analyses, though diverse VJ usage argued against this for most clonotypes.

V loses 1 base at its end and J loses 8 bases; junction bases beyond the gene matches: 6. The cysteine opens and the phenylalanine closes a CDR3 of 14 amino acids. CDR3 DNA is the only sequence kept; it has 42 bases, read in frame from the first base. The germline V gene (reference sequence) provides CDR1 DFQATT and CDR2 SNEGSKA. Libraries were made using 5' RACE. The data were produced on an Illumina HiSeq 2000. Template switching introduced a universal primer binding site; the final cDNA contained a unique molecular identifier, enabling accurate counting of TCR cDNA molecules. First-strand cDNA for TCR alpha and beta chains was synthesized from specific primers in the conserved constant-segment region. Each cDNA library was double barcoded, with a SMART-Mk sample barcode plus Illumina barcodes, to control for contamination. TruSeq adapter sequences along with Illumina sample barcodes were introduced in two successive PCR steps. The Illumina HiSeq platform was used with custom primers to sequence TCR alpha and beta cDNA libraries. From the authors' description of their analysis: Raw reads were processed with MiGEC to extract unique molecular identifiers, and MiXCR was used to determine CDR3 positions. Recombination models were inferred per individual with the repgenHMM and IGoR tools using an EM algorithm. Shared clonotypes were analyzed with the tcR package in R, and sharing was normalized by the product of cloneset sizes. Out-of-frame nonproductive sequences were analyzed to study raw recombination free of thymic and clonal selection effects. Starting from the raw public reads, TCRdb applied fastp trimming at Q25, assembled clones with MiXCR and retained in-frame beta chains. Entries are consolidated by CDR3 protein sequence, retaining the most common genes and DNA. The V and J calls reflect TCRdb's pipeline rather than the authors' work. Within this sample are approximately 1.8 million distinct CDR3 sequences, with under 35% of them counted one time only. The ten largest clonotypes hold about 0.3% of the sample.

All donors were healthy Caucasians. This TCR came from a newborn girl in good health. The material sequenced was cord blood. The V gene is TRBV20-1 and the J gene is TRBJ1-4, with 8 middle bases fitting TRBD1. In nucleotides, the sequence is TGCAGTGCTAGAGTTGGGACAGGAAGGGAAAAACTGTTTTTT. It encodes CSARVGTGREKLFF.